This T cell receptor (beta chain) was observed in a study of blood T cell repertoires in COVID-19 (TCRdb year 2020). The study in broad terms: Samples from collaborators originated in the United States, Italy and Spain and spanned both the acute and convalescent phases of COVID-19. A de-identified subject ID, COVID-19 status, age in years and sex were almost always included in the sample metadata. Where HLA class I and class II types were available, the types were taken from metadata supplied by the sample provider, not from assay-based typing. The repertoires were released in a freely available public database intended as a resource for research on the immune response to SARS-CoV-2. The prospective study material was composed of cDNA or gDNA derived from T cells, B-cell-depleted T cells, or PBMCs. The samples were drawn from two sources: the first 160 participants of the ongoing ImmuneRACE study, and approximately 1,300 subjects contributed by 6 global collaborators. Subjects who had been exposed to COVID-19, were actively infected with it, or had recovered from it provided the deeply sampled blood TCRbeta repertoires that made up the dataset. What the study reported, not specific to this receptor: Clinical and demographic metadata were provided uncurated, with the amount varying by source and participant.

The immunoSEQ Assay, a bias-controlled multiplex PCR, was used to amplify TCRbeta CDR3 regions from genomic DNA. The original pipeline was this. Within the assay, amplification of reference gene primers was used to estimate how many nucleated cells each sample contained. Sequence reads were collapsed and filtered to measure the absolute abundance of every unique TCRbeta CDR3 rearrangement. For each sample, productive Simpson clonality was calculated by taking the square root of Simpson's diversity index across productive rearrangements. This is the immuneACCESS table as TCRdb keeps it, with only in-frame sequences that have V and J called. A part of the clones is gone; compared with another copy, unresolved V genes explain less than half, and the rest is unexplained. V, J and clone size are those of that table, while D and trimming were read from the DNA. This sample comprises more than 100,000 clones, 90% of them detected only once. The top ten constitute 3.8% of the sample.

One collaborating source in Seattle enrolled patients during active infection and followed them longitudinally through the course of disease. The collaborating institutions used their own protocols to collect whole blood in K2EDTA tubes. Collaborator samples were shipped for TCRbeta analysis as frozen whole blood, isolated PBMCs, or DNA extracted from either sample type. Concerning this clone itself: Its antigen has not been determined. No much larger clonotype is one base removed from it; base qualities were not supplied.

This sequence was found in a woman aged 60-70 years with COVID-19, enrolled during active disease. The sample consisted of peripheral blood.

The CDR3 corresponds to CASKGSSGGPADTQYF. The DNA sequence is as follows: TGTGCCAGTAAGGGATCTAGCGGGGGGCCCGCAGATACGCAGTATTTT. The sequence joins TRBV19 to TRBJ2-3, with TRBD2 identical over 11 junction bases. Reading from cysteine to phenylalanine, the CDR3 counts 16 amino acids. Here the CDR3 DNA is all that survives: 48 bases in frame from base 1. The germline V gene (reference sequence) specifies LNHDA as CDR1 and SQIVND as CDR2. The germline V and J ends show losses of 7 bases and 4 bases respectively, and no gene match explains 10 bases of the junction.